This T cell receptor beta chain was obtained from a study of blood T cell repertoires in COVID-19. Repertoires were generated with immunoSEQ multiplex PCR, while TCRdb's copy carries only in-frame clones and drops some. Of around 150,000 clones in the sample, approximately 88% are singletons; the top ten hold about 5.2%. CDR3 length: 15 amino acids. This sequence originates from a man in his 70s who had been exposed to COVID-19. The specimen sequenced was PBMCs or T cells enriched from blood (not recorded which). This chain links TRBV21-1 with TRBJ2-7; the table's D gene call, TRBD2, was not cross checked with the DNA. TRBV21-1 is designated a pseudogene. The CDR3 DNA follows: TGTGCCAGCAGCAAGGGGGGGAGGGCCTCCTACGAGCAGTACTTC. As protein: CASSKGGRASYEQYF.